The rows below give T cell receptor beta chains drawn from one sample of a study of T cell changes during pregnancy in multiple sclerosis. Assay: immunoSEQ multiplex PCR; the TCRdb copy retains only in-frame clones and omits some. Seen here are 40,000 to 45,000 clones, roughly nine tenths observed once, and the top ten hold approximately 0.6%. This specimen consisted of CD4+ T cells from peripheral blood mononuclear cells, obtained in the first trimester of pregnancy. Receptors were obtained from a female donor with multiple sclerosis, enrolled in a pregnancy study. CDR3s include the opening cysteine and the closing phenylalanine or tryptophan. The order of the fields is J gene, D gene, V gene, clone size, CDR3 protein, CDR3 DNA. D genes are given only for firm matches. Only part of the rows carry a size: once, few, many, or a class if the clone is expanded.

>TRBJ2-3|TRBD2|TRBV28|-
CASHQLGGSGDTQYF
TGTGCCAGCCATCAGTTAGGCGGGAGTGGAGATACGCAGTATTTT
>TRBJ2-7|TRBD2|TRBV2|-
CASSGRLEQYF
TGTGCCAGCAGCGGGAGGTTGGAGCAGTACTTC
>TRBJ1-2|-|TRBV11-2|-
CASSLAGFNYGYTF
TGTGCCAGCAGCTTAGCGGGATTTAACTATGGCTACACCTTC
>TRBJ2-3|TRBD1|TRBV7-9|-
CASSPGDRGLDTQYF
TGTGCCAGCAGCCCGGGGGACAGGGGGCTAGATACGCAGTATTTT
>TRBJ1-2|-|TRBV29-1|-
CSPWDKGHGYTF
TGCAGCCCCTGGGACAAGGGACACGGCTACACCTTC
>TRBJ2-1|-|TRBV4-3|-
CASSPLAVLNEQFF
TGCGCCAGCAGCCCCCTCGCAGTATTGAATGAGCAGTTCTTC
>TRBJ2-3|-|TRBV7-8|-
CASSLVRWSRADTQYF
TGTGCCAGCAGCTTAGTTAGATGGTCCCGCGCAGATACGCAGTATTTT
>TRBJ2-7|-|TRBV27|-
CASSLLGPLGQQYEQYF
TGTGCCAGCAGTTTATTAGGCCCTCTCGGACAACAGTACGAGCAGTACTTC
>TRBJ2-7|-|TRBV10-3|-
CAIREFRTAYEQYF
TGTGCCATCAGAGAGTTCAGGACAGCCTACGAGCAGTACTTC
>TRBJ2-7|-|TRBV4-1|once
CASSLDPLLDRPSSYEQYF
TGCGCCAGCAGCCTCGACCCCCTCCTAGACAGGCCCAGCTCCTACGAGCAGTACTTC
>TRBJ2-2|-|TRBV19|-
CASSHPGEANTGELFF
TGTGCCAGTAGCCATCCCGGGGAGGCGAACACCGGGGAGCTGTTTTTT
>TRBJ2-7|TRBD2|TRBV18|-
CASSRGLAGDGEQYF
TGTGCCAGCTCACGGGGACTAGCGGGAGATGGGGAGCAGTACTTC
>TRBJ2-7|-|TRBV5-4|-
CASSLARHPYEQYF
TGTGCCAGCAGCTTGGCGAGACACCCCTACGAGCAGTACTTC
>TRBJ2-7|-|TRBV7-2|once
CASSLVVDYEQYF
TGTGCCAGCAGCCTCGTAGTAGACTACGAGCAGTACTTC
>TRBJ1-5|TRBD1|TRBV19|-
CASSPDRAKGQPQHF
TGTGCCAGTAGCCCGGACAGGGCGAAAGGGCAGCCCCAGCATTTT
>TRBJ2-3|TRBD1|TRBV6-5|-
CASRQGRFTDTQYF
TGTGCCAGTCGACAGGGGCGCTTCACAGATACGCAGTATTTT
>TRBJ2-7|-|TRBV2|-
CASSDLGHQSYEQYF
TGTGCCAGCAGTGACCTAGGACACCAGTCCTACGAGCAGTACTTC
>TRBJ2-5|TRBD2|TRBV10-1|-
CASGISSGSLETQYF
TGCGCCAGCGGTATTTCTAGCGGGAGCTTGGAGACCCAGTACTTC
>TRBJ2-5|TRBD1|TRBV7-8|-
CATDRVGETQYF
TGTGCCACCGACAGGGTGGGGGAGACCCAGTACTTC
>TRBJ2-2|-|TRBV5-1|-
CASSFRSSDTGELFF
TGCGCCAGCAGCTTTAGGAGTTCGGACACCGGGGAGCTGTTTTTT
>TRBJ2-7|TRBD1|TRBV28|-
CASSASTGVYEQYF
TGTGCCAGCAGTGCGTCGACAGGGGTCTACGAGCAGTACTTC
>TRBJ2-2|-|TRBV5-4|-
CASSLRLRGGTGELFF
TGTGCCAGCAGCTTGCGGCTTAGAGGTGGGACCGGGGAGCTGTTTTTT
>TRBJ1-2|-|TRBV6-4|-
CASSPTILGGYGYTF
TGTGCCAGCAGTCCAACCATCCTCGGGGGTTATGGCTACACCTTC
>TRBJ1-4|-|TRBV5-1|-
CASSLGVGRAGEKLFF
TGCGCCAGCAGCTTGGGAGTCGGCAGGGCAGGGGAAAAACTGTTTTTT
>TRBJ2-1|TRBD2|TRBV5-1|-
CASRSSGSSYNEQFF
TGCGCCAGCAGGTCAAGCGGGAGCTCCTACAATGAGCAGTTCTTC
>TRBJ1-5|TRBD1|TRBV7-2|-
CASSSSGTGVQPQHF
TGTGCCAGCAGCTCCTCCGGGACAGGGGTTCAGCCCCAGCATTTT
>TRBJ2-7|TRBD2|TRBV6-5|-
CASRVTGTSGSAQYF
TGTGCCAGCAGGGTCACCGGGACTAGCGGGAGCGCGCAGTACTTC
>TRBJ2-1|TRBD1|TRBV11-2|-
CASSSPGGSDNEQFF
TGTGCCAGCAGCTCTCCAGGGGGATCGGACAATGAGCAGTTCTTC
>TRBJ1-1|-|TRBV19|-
CASRRAVMNTEAFF
TGTGCCAGTAGGCGGGCAGTAATGAACACTGAAGCTTTCTTT
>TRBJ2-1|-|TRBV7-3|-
CASSSRVNEQFF
TGTGCCAGCAGCTCCAGGGTAAATGAGCAGTTCTTC
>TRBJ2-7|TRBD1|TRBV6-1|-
CASSQPTGAVGEQYF
TGTGCCAGCAGTCAACCCACAGGGGCCGTGGGAGAGCAGTACTTC
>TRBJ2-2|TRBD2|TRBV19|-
CASSSQLAGARTGELFF
TGTGCCAGTAGTTCTCAACTAGCGGGAGCGCGAACCGGGGAGCTGTTTTTT
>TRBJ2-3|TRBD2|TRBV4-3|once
CASSQDLRSSGRADTQYF
TGCGCCAGCAGCCAAGATCTTCGGTCGAGCGGGAGGGCAGATACGCAGTATTTT
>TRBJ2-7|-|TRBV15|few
CATSRDLGGRVNEQYF
TGTGCCACCAGCAGAGATCTTGGTGGCAGGGTCAACGAGCAGTACTTC
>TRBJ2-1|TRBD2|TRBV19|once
CASSILAGVWGEQFF
TGTGCCAGTAGTATACTAGCGGGAGTCTGGGGTGAGCAGTTCTTC
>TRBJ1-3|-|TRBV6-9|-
CASSYWTVSLENTIYF
TGTGCCAGCAGTTATTGGACAGTTTCTTTGGAAAACACCATATATTTT
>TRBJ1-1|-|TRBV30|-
CAWSARGGTEAFF
TGTGCCTGGAGTGCCCGCGGGGGCACTGAAGCTTTCTTT
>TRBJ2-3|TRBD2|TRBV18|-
CASSQPSGPRTDTQYF
TGTGCCAGCTCACAACCTAGCGGGCCTCGCACAGATACGCAGTATTTT
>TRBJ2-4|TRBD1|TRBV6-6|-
CASRMGQPLDIQYF
TGTGCCAGCAGAATGGGACAGCCTCTGGACATTCAGTACTTC
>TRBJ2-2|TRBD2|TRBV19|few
CASSITGGGNTGELFF
TGTGCCAGTAGTATAACGGGCGGGGGTAACACCGGGGAGCTGTTTTTT